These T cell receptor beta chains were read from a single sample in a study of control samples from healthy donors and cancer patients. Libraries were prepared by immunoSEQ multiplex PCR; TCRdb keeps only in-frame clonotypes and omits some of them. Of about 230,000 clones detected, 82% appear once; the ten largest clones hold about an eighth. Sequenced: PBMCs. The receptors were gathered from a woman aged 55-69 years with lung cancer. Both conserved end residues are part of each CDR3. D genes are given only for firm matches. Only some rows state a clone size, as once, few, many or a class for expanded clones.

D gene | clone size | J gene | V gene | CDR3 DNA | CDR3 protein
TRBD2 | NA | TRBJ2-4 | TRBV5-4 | TGTGCCAGCAGCTTCAATCTACAATCGGGAGGGGAAAACATTCAGTACTTC | CASSFNLQSGGENIQYF
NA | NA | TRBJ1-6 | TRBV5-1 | TGCGCCAGCAGCTTGGTGCCAGGGAATTCACCCCTCCACTTT | CASSLVPGNSPLHF
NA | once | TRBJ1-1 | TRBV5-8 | TGTGCCAGCAGCCCCCACTACAGTCGGGACACTGAAGCTTTCTTT | CASSPHYSRDTEAFF
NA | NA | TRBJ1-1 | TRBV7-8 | TGTGCCAGCAGCCCGGGGAGCACTGAAGCTTTCTTT | CASSPGSTEAFF
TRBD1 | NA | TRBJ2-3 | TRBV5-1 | TGCGCCAGCAGCTGGGCCGCGACAGGGGGCGAAGATACGCAGTATTTT | CASSWAATGGEDTQYF
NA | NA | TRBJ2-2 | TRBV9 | TGTGCCAGCAGCGTGACCACTAACACCGGGGAGCTGTTTTTT | CASSVTTNTGELFF
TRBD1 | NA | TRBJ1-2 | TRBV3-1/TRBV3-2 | TGTGCCAGCAGCCTTCGGGACAGCTATGGCTACACCTTC | CASSLRDSYGYTF
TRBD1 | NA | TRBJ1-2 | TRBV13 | TGTGCCAGCAGCTTGTGGGGACAGGTAAACTATGGCTACACCTTC | CASSLWGQVNYGYTF
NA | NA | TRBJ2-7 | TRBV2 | TGTGCCAGCAGTGTGAGGAGCCCGTACTACGAGCAGTACTTC | CASSVRSPYYEQYF
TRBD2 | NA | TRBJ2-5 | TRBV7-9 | TGTGCCAGCGCGTGGGCGGGAGACGGTGCGGAGACCCAGTACTTC | CASAWAGDGAETQYF
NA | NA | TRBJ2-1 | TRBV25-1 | TGTGCCAGCAGTGAATCGGTAGCGAATGAGCAGTTCTTC | CASSESVANEQFF
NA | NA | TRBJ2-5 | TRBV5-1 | TGCGCCAGCAGCTTTGGGGCTGGGCGGACTAAAGAGACCCAGTACTTC | CASSFGAGRTKETQYF
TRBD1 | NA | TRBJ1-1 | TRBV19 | TGTGCCAGCCAAACAGGGGCCTCCCTTGCTGAAGCTTTCTTT | CASQTGASLAEAFF
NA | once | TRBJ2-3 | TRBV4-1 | TGCGCCAGCAGCCAGGTTTTGGGGTGGGGTACGCAGTATTTT | CASSQVLGWGTQYF
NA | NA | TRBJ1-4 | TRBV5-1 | TGCGCCAGCAGCTTAATATCAACTAATGAAAAACTGTTTTTT | CASSLISTNEKLFF
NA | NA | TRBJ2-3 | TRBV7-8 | TGTGCCAGCGTACGACGCCGCAGCCCCGATACGCAGTATTTT | CASVRRRSPDTQYF
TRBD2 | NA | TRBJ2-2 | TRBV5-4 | TGTGCCAGCAGCCCCAGCGGGGCAGGGGAGCTGTTTTTT | CASSPSGAGELFF
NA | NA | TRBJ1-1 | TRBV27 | TGTGCCAGCAGTTTACTGGAGAACACTGAAGCTTTCTTT | CASSLLENTEAFF
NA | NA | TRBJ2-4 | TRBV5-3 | TGTGCCAGAAGCTCCCGGGACCGAGAGTACTTC | CARSSRDREYF
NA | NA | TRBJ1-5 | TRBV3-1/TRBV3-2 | TGTGCCAGCAGCCAGGGAGGTCAGCCCCAGCATTTT | CASSQGGQPQHF
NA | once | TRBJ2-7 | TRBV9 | TGTGCCAGCAGCGTTAGAGGTCAGGGAGCGGACGAGCAGTACTTC | CASSVRGQGADEQYF
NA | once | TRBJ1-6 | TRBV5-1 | TGCGCCAGCAGCTTGGGACAAACCTATAATTCACCCCTCCACTTT | CASSLGQTYNSPLHF
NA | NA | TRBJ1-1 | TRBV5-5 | TGTGCCAGCACCCTGGGGTCCTCGAACACTGAAGCTTTCTTT | CASTLGSSNTEAFF
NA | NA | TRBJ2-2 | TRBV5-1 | TGCGCCAGCAGCGTGGAACAGGGCACCGGGGAGCTGTTTTTT | CASSVEQGTGELFF
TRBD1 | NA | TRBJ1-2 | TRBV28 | TGTGCCAGCACAACAGGGGGTTCTACCTATGGCTACACCTTC | CASTTGGSTYGYTF
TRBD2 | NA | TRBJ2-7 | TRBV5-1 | TGCGCCAGCAGCTCCGAAGCGGGAGCCTACTACGAGCAGTACTTC | CASSSEAGAYYEQYF
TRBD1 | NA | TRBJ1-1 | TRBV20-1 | TGCAGTGCTAGTTCCCAGGGGGGGAACACTGAAGCTTTCTTT | CSASSQGGNTEAFF
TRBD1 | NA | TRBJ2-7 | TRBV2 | TGTGCCAGCAGAACCGGGACAGGGAGGTACGAGCAGTACTTC | CASRTGTGRYEQYF